This record covers a single TCR beta chain. Its target is unknown. The time point is: patch test 3, about 24 weeks after DPC sensitization. The treatment: therapeutic diphenylcyclopropenone sensitization with weekly scalp DPC. Germline loops: CDR1 SNHLY, CDR2 FYNNEI. V lost 4 bases and J 6 bases, leaving 9 bases between the germline ends. The CDR3 totals 12 residues. This record belongs to a study of human T cells and chemical hapten exposure. Study-wide context: Patch testing placed 0.01% DPC on the upper back, with readings at 6 days. How much TCR each sample yielded varied, mostly because pooled library volumes differed slightly.

TCRdb ran MiXCR on the RACE reads and lists one entry per CDR3 protein. The sample lists some 74,000 distinct CDR3 sequences; around 13% were seen once. Findings of the study overall: Patch test score tracked positively with PT1 expanded TCR counts.

The sample consisted of whole blood, taken in connection with sensitization to the hapten diphenylcyclopropenone (DPC). The genes are TRBV2 and TRBJ1-1; no reliable D call. This clonotype originated in a woman aged 45-59 years with alopecia areata. Some clones in this sample may be carry-over from other donors' samples. DNA of the CDR3: TGTGCCAGCAGTGTTATTCCCCCTGAAGCTTTCTTT. Its protein product is CASSVIPPEAFF.